One sample yielded the 19 T cell receptor beta chains listed below, sequenced in a study of blood T cell repertoires in COVID-19. Profiling relied on immunoSEQ multiplex PCR, and the TCRdb table lists in-frame clones only, not all of them. The sample carries 200,000 to 300,000 clones, 81% recorded once. The sample taken for sequencing was peripheral blood. The receptors here all came from a woman of 80 years or more with COVID-19, enrolled during active disease.

V and J are TRBV12-3 or TRBV12-4 and TRBJ1-2; D is uncertain. This CDR3 is built from 13 residues. V was cut by 1 base and J by 4 bases, with 7 bases left in between. Written as DNA, the CDR3 is TGTGCCAGCAGTTTAGGACTAACCTATGGCTACACCTTC. Translated, it gives CASSLGLTYGYTF.

The rearrangement links TRBV2 to TRBJ2-7; TRBD2 agrees at 8 bases. The germline V gene has CDR1 SNHLY and CDR2 FYNNEI. With 6 bases clipped from V and 6 bases from J, the junction kept 7 bases outside the gene matches. The CDR3 covers 13 residues. The CDR3: CASRDSGVAEQYF. As DNA, the CDR3 is TGTGCCAGCAGGGATAGCGGGGTGGCCGAGCAGTACTTC.

The chain is built from TRBV11-2 and TRBJ2-1, with TRBD2 matching 10 bases. V was clipped by 5 bases and J by 7 bases; unmatched bases: 11. Germline V gene lookup returns CDR1 SGHAT and CDR2 FQNNGV. The CDR3 sequence is 16 residues long. The CDR3 here is CASSRLTSGVRNEQFF. CDR3 DNA sequence: TGTGCCAGCAGCCGTCTCACTAGCGGGGTTAGAAATGAGCAGTTCTTC.

The genes are TRBV5-6 and TRBJ1-1; no clear D gene. V lost 1 base and J lost 0, with 13 bases in between. Germline CDR1 and CDR2: SGHDT and YYEEEE. The length of the CDR3 is 16 residues. The CDR3 region is CASSLRQAYMNTEAFF. In DNA, the CDR3 is TGTGCCAGCAGCTTGCGCCAGGCTTATATGAACACTGAAGCTTTCTTT.

The gene calls are TRBV3-1 (or the pseudogene TRBV3-2) and TRBJ2-2; a possible D gene is TRBD1 (6 bases). Germline-derived CDR1 and CDR2 are LGHDT and YNNKEL (reference sequence). The CDR3 is 15 amino acids. V dropped 6 bases and J dropped 1 base, with 12 bases sitting between them. The CDR3 loop reads CASRGEQGNTGELFF. Written as DNA, the CDR3 is TGTGCCAGCAGGGGAGAACAGGGGAACACCGGGGAGCTGTTTTTT.

The chain recombines TRBV9 with TRBJ2-5; D gene ambiguous. V lost 1 base and J 7 bases, leaving 14 bases between the germline ends. This CDR3 comprises 14 residues. Germline V gene sequence: CDR1 SGDLS, CDR2 YYNGEE. The CDR3 nucleotides are TGTGCCAGCAGCGTATTAGACTTCCGAGGGACCCAGTACTTC. This encodes CASSVLDFRGTQYF. Full variable domain (outside the CDR3, taken from reference TRBV9 and TRBJ2-5): DSGVTQTPKHLITATGQRVTLRCSPRSGDLSVYWYQQSLDQGLQFLIQYYNGEERAKGNILERFSAQQFPDLHSELNLSSLELGDSALYFCASSVLDFRGTQYFGPGTRLLVL.

This chain uses TRBV3-1 (or the pseudogene TRBV3-2) with TRBJ2-5; D perhaps matches TRBD2 (6 bases). Germline CDR1 is LGHDT and CDR2 is YNNKEL (reference sequence). The CDR3 is 12 amino acids. V lost 2 bases to trimming and J lost 11 bases, with 12 bases between them. The CDR3 is CASSQFSTRQYF. Written as DNA, the CDR3 is TGTGCCAGCAGCCAATTCTCGACTAGACAGTACTTC.

The chain uses TRBV30 and TRBJ2-1; TRBD2 matches at 7 bases. Germline V lookup: CDR1 GTSNPN, CDR2 SVGIG (reference sequence). V shed 3 bases, J shed 7 bases, and the junction held 0 bases outside the gene matches. This CDR3 has 11 amino acids. CDR3 loop: CAWSGRNEQFF. The DNA of the CDR3 is TGTGCCTGGAGCGGGAGGAATGAGCAGTTCTTC.

This clone was counted between two and nine times. CDR3 nucleotide sequence: TGTGCCAGCAGTGAGGGGTTAGGGACTAGCACAGATACGCAGTATTTT. Translation: CASSEGLGTSTDTQYF. The chain combines TRBV2 with TRBJ2-3; tentatively, D is TRBD2 (6 bases). Germline V gene lookup returns CDR1 SNHLY and CDR2 FYNNEI. The CDR3 extends over 16 amino acids. Trimming shortened V by 3 bases and J by 0 bases, and 13 bases separated the two germline ends.

The chain recombines TRBV4-2 with TRBJ2-1, with 8 bases identical to TRBD2. The CDR3 is 14 residues long. Germline assignment: CDR1 LGHNA and CDR2 YNFKEQ. After removal of 4 bases from V and 8 bases from J, the junction contained 7 bases not matched to a gene. In nucleotides, the CDR3 is TGTGCCAGCAGCCCCTCGGGAGGGAGGGATGAGCAGTTCTTC. Translating it yields CASSPSGGRDEQFF.

The chain combines TRBV6-1 with TRBJ1-2; D might be TRBD1 (5 bases). Germline CDR1 reads MNHNS; CDR2 reads SASEGT. V lost 2 bases and J 4 bases, leaving 11 bases between the germline ends. The CDR3 is 14 amino acids. The CDR3: CASSEKTVTYGYTF. CDR3 bases: TGTGCCAGCAGTGAAAAGACAGTCACCTATGGCTACACCTTC.

The CDR3 loop reads CATSDFWDTNTGELFF. DNA for the CDR3: TGTGCCACCAGTGATTTCTGGGACACCAACACCGGGGAGCTGTTTTTT. This sequence joins TRBV24-1 and TRBJ2-2, with D possibly TRBD1 on 6 matching bases. The CDR3 sequence is 16 residues long. Between the trimmed V and J ends, which lost 1 base and 2 bases, there was a span of 10 bases. Per the germline V gene, CDR1 is KGHDR and CDR2 is SFDVKD.

In regard to this clone: The junction and the germline gene differ at one end; a read error may be behind it. At the DNA level, this CDR3 is encoded by other sequences in the same sample as well. The genes are TRBV30 and TRBJ2-7, with 7 bases that match TRBD1. Per the germline V gene, CDR1 is GTSNPN and CDR2 is SVGIG (reference sequence). The CDR3 contains 13 residues. The CDR3 DNA is TGCGCCTCTTCGGGACAGAGCACCTACGAGCAGTACTTC. Translating it yields CASSGQSTYEQYF.

The V gene is TRBV11-2, the J gene TRBJ1-2, with TRBD1 matching 8 bases. The CDR3 sequence is 14 residues long. Germline lookup yields CDR1 SGHAT and CDR2 FQNNGV. The V and J ends lost 1 base and 6 bases, in that order; junction bases with no gene match: 4. The CDR3 DNA reads as TGTGCCAGCAGCTTAGCCTTGGGACAGGATGGCTACACCTTC. This codes for CASSLALGQDGYTF. Supplemented by reference TRBV11-2 and TRBJ1-2, the full variable domain reads EAGVAQSPRYKIIEKRQSVAFWCNPISGHATLYWYQQILGQGPKLLIQFQNNGVVDDSQLPKDRFSAERLKGVDSTLKIQPAKLEDSAVYLCASSLALGQDGYTFGSGTRLTVV.

V and J are TRBV10-2 and TRBJ2-1; D remains ambiguous. The germline V and J ends were trimmed by 0 bases and 9 bases, with 12 bases remaining between them. The germline V gene has CDR1 WSHSY and CDR2 SAAADI. The CDR3 runs 14 residues. This CDR3 reads CASSESRNSPEQFF. DNA of the CDR3: TGCGCCAGCAGTGAGTCAAGAAACAGCCCTGAGCAGTTCTTC.

The CDR3 DNA follows: TGCAGCGCCCCAGCGGGACAGGGGATCACCGGGGAGCTGTTTTTT. This translates into CSAPAGQGITGELFF. V usage is TRBV29-1 and J usage is TRBJ2-2; TRBD1 aligns across 10 bases. This CDR3 has 15 amino acids. CDR1 SQVTM and CDR2 ANQGSEA come from the germline V gene. The V gene end was trimmed by 7 bases and the J gene end by 4 bases; junction bases not matched to a gene: 9.

The V and J genes are TRBV4-1 and TRBJ2-6, with D maybe TRBD1 (6 bases). CDR1 is MGHRA and CDR2 is YSYEKL in the germline V gene. This CDR3 comprises 18 residues. Trimming cost V 4 bases and J 0 bases, with 16 bases left between them. CDR3 sequence: CASSRSGTMNSGANVLTF. As DNA, the CDR3 is TGCGCCAGCAGCCGATCCGGGACAATGAACTCTGGGGCCAACGTCCTGACTTTC.

This clone was detected only a few times. The chain links TRBV12-3 or TRBV12-4 to TRBJ1-5; D is uncertain. The CDR3 is 13 residues long. V lost 2 bases and J 4 bases, leaving 6 bases between the germline ends. The CDR3 protein is CASSLSPNQPQHF. The CDR3 coding sequence is TGTGCCAGCAGTTTATCCCCTAATCAGCCCCAGCATTTT.

This clone came up once. The chain joins TRBV28 to TRBJ1-5; TRBD1 is a possible D gene (5 bases). CDR3 size: 14 residues. Per germline, CDR1 MDHEN and CDR2 SYDVKM. V lost 2 bases to trimming and J lost 7 bases, with 12 bases between them. DNA for the CDR3: TGTGCCAGCAGTTTAAATCAGGGAGGCCAGCCCCAGCATTTT. It translates to CASSLNQGGQPQHF.